This note documents a single T cell receptor beta chain sequence. Its matching antigen is unknown. These data come from a study of OX40 agonist ivuxolimab in advanced cancers. Study-wide findings and caveats: The mean number of expanded clones was higher in CD8+ T cells than in CD4+.

The CDR3 runs to 13 residues. With 5 bases clipped from V and 11 bases from J, the junction kept 11 bases outside the gene matches. Germline V gene sequence: CDR1 MNHNY, CDR2 SVGAGI (reference sequence). TCRdb keeps only in-frame clones here, not all; method: immunoSEQ multiplex PCR. The sample holds tens of thousands of clones, approximately 86% seen once. The source is an adult with an advanced solid tumor such as melanoma, head and neck, liver or kidney cancer. Material: CD4+ or CD8+ T cells sorted from blood, obtained in a trial of the OX40 agonist ivuxolimab. The chain combines TRBV6-6 with TRBJ1-1; TRBD1 agrees at 7 bases. This CDR3 reads CASSTTGAPWAFF. As DNA, the CDR3 is TGTGCCAGCAGTACTACAGGGGCCCCCTGGGCTTTCTTT.